The 21 T cell receptor beta chains listed next were all sequenced from one sample in a study of identical twins. TCRdb ran MiXCR on the 5' RACE reads and lists one entry per CDR3 protein. The data show a few hundred thousand distinct CDR3 sequences, roughly 8.7% seen once. Separately, the same data were catalogued under a study of yellow fever vaccine responses in identical twins.

Sequenced input: CD8+ T cells sorted from blood. The receptors originated from a young woman in good health.

V is TRBV9 and J is TRBJ2-5, with D maybe TRBD1 (5 bases). Germline CDR1 and CDR2: SGDLS and YYNGEE. V shed 4 bases and J shed 3 bases, with 10 bases lying between them. The CDR3 totals 13 residues. CDR3: CASSPRREETQYF. CDR3 DNA: TGTGCCAGCAGCCCCCGCAGGGAAGAGACCCAGTACTTC.

There are a few counts of this clonotype. The genes are TRBV19 and TRBJ1-2; D is perhaps TRBD1 (6 bases). The CDR3 contains 14 residues. The V and J ends lost 5 bases and 8 bases respectively, with 18 bases between them. Germline CDR1 reads LNHDA; CDR2 reads SQIVND (reference sequence). The CDR3 reads CASSLKQGPRGYTF. The CDR3 DNA follows: TGTGCCAGTAGTCTAAAACAGGGTCCCAGAGGCTACACCTTC.

This rearrangement joins TRBV20-1 to TRBJ2-2; 7 nucleotides align to TRBD1. There are 13 residues in the CDR3. Germline values: CDR1 DFQATT, CDR2 SNEGSKA (reference sequence). The ends lost 6 bases at V and 7 bases at J; junction bases unmatched: 8. Here the CDR3 reads CSARTGDYGELFF. Written as DNA, the CDR3 is TGCAGTGCACGTACAGGGGATTACGGGGAGCTGTTTTTT.

This clonotype was counted at least ten times. The gene calls are TRBV11-1 and TRBJ2-1; 7 bases fit TRBD1. The J segment lost 4 bases and the V segment lost 5 bases, leaving 20 bases of the junction unmatched. The CDR3 sequence is 19 residues long. Germline CDR1 and CDR2: SGHAT and FQDESV (reference sequence). The CDR3 protein is CASSPRTGGTSSPYNEQFF. The CDR3 DNA is TGTGCCAGCAGCCCAAGGACAGGAGGAACGTCCAGCCCTTACAATGAGCAGTTCTTC.

CDR3 nucleotide sequence: TGTGCCAGCAGCTTAGAACAGGGAACCACTGAAGCTTTCTTT. As protein: CASSLEQGTTEAFF. The V and J genes are TRBV7-2 and TRBJ1-1; D possibly corresponds to TRBD1 (6 bases). V lost 1 base and J 4 bases, leaving 10 bases between the germline ends. Germline CDR1 SGHTA, CDR2 FQGNSA. The CDR3 runs 14 residues.

This clonotype was counted many times. The rearrangement joins TRBV29-1 to TRBJ2-3; TRBD1 matches 12 bases. V was clipped by 6 bases and J by 4 bases; unmatched bases: 8. CDR1 and CDR2 (germline): SQVTM, ANQGSEA. This CDR3 region has 15 residues. In DNA, the CDR3 is TGCAGCGTGGCCGGGACAGGGGGCGTCGCAGATACGCAGTATTTT. This sequence encodes CSVAGTGGVADTQYF.

This clonotype has more than one count but fewer than ten. Given a much more abundant clone one base away, this may be a read error. The V gene is TRBV7-9, the J gene TRBJ2-7; D ambiguous. Trimming cost V 5 bases and J 2 bases, with 4 bases left between them. The CDR3 totals 11 residues. Germline V gene sequence: CDR1 SEHNR, CDR2 FQNEAQ (reference sequence). CDR3 region: CASSGPYEQYF. DNA for the CDR3: TGTGCCAGCAGCGGACCCTACGAGCAGTACTTC.

This clonotype was seen only a few times. This chain uses TRBV3-1 with TRBJ2-2; 8 bases map to TRBD1. Germline assignment: CDR1 LGHDT and CDR2 YNNKEL (reference sequence). V gave up 3 bases and J gave up 2 bases; unmatched junction bases: 11. The CDR3 covers 18 residues. The DNA of the CDR3 is TGTGCCAGCAGCCACCTGATAAGACAGGGGCTAAACACCGGGGAGCTGTTTTTT. Amino acids: CASSHLIRQGLNTGELFF.

The chain carries TRBV12-3 or TRBV12-4 and TRBJ2-7; 9 nucleotides match TRBD1. J gave up 5 bases and V 3 bases, and 8 bases lay outside the gene matches. The CDR3 loop spans 15 amino acids. The CDR3: CASSFLGTGSDEQYF. In nucleotides, the CDR3 is TGTGCCAGCAGTTTTCTGGGGACAGGGTCTGACGAGCAGTACTTC.

Only a few counts were recorded for this clonotype. The chain recombines TRBV12-3 or TRBV12-4 with TRBJ2-7; D gene uncertain. Trimming stripped 3 bases from V and 5 bases from J, with 17 bases between. The CDR3 covers 15 residues. CDR3 sequence (DNA): TGTGCCAGCAGTTTCTCAGTACCAACATCCCACGAGCAGTACTTC. Protein product: CASSFSVPTSHEQYF.

V and J are TRBV5-1 and TRBJ1-1; D perhaps matches TRBD1 (5 bases). Germline V gene lookup returns CDR1 SGHRS and CDR2 YFSETQ. The CDR3 sequence is 12 residues long. With 0 bases removed from V and 9 bases from J, the gap between germline ends came to 9 bases. The CDR3 nucleotides are TGCGCCAGCAGCTTGGAGGGGCAGCAAGCTTTCTTT. It translates to CASSLEGQQAFF.

This clonotype was found a few times. The chain employs TRBV20-1 and TRBJ2-3; 12 positions agree with TRBD2. The V gene end was trimmed by 7 bases and the J gene end by 4 bases; junction bases not matched to a gene: 6. The CDR3 is 14 residues long. CDR1 is DFQATT, CDR2 SNEGSKA, per germline (reference sequence). CDR3 region: CSVPRLAGADTQYF. The CDR3 bases are TGCAGTGTCCCTCGACTAGCGGGAGCAGATACGCAGTATTTT.

This clonotype appeared a few times. Germline and junction disagree at one end, which may indicate a read error. The CDR3 coding sequence is TGTGCTAGCAGCTTAGCGGTCTCCGGGACTAGCGGGATTATCTACAATGAGCAGTTCTTC. Residues: CASSLAVSGTSGIIYNEQFF. This rearrangement joins TRBV7-7 to TRBJ2-1, with 13 bases fitting TRBD2. From germline, CDR1 is SSHAT and CDR2 FNYEAQ (reference sequence). The CDR3 is 20 residues long.

This clonotype was observed at least ten times. CDR3 DNA sequence: TGTGCCAGCAGTTACCCCCTGGACAGCTTCTACAATGAGCAGTTCTTC. It translates to CASSYPLDSFYNEQFF. This chain connects TRBV12-3 or TRBV12-4 to TRBJ2-1; tentatively, D is TRBD1 (6 bases). This CDR3 has 16 amino acids. V was cut by 4 bases and J by 3 bases, with 16 bases left in between.

This clonotype showed up many times. V usage is TRBV7-6 and J usage is TRBJ2-2, with 10 bases matching TRBD1. Trimming took 5 bases from V and 2 from J; bases not matched to a gene: 8. The CDR3 consists of 17 residues. Germline V gene data show CDR1 as SGHVS and CDR2 as FNYEAQ. CDR3 loop: CASSPGTGAFNTGELFF. The CDR3 DNA reads as TGTGCCAGCAGCCCCGGGACAGGGGCCTTTAACACCGGGGAGCTGTTTTTT.

The V gene is TRBV29-1, the J gene TRBJ1-1; the D is unclear. Trimming took off 6 bases at V and 1 base at J, with 9 bases between the two ends. The CDR3 extends over 12 amino acids. The germline V gene encodes CDR1 SQVTM and CDR2 ANQGSEA. CDR3 residues: CSVTAENTEAFF. CDR3 DNA: TGCAGCGTCACTGCAGAGAACACTGAAGCTTTCTTT.

This clonotype was seen only a few times. V and J are TRBV10-3 and TRBJ2-7; 7 bases are a match to TRBD1. Per the germline V gene, CDR1 is ENHRY and CDR2 is SYGVKD. This CDR3 is 13 amino acids long. V lost 4 bases and J lost 2; bases outside the gene matches: 2. CDR3 sequence (DNA): TGTGCCATCAGTGCTGGGACAGCCTACGAGCAGTACTTC. It specifies CAISAGTAYEQYF.

The V and J genes are TRBV15 and TRBJ2-1; TRBD2 aligns across 13 bases. J was trimmed by 6 bases and V by 0 bases; bases with no gene match: 14. The CDR3 consists of 20 residues. From germline, CDR1 is LNHNV and CDR2 YYDKDF (reference sequence). Here the CDR3 reads CATSRDRIETSGRSGNEQFF. DNA for the CDR3: TGTGCCACCAGCAGAGATCGTATTGAGACTAGCGGGAGGTCTGGCAATGAGCAGTTCTTC.

This clonotype was seen at least ten times. This chain connects TRBV7-9 to TRBJ2-3; D unclear. Trimming stripped 6 bases from V and 2 bases from J, with 6 bases between. In germline, CDR1 is SEHNR, CDR2 FQNEAQ (reference sequence). The CDR3 extends over 12 amino acids. The CDR3 reads CASSSITDTQYF. The CDR3 DNA sequence: TGTGCCAGCAGTTCGATCACAGATACGCAGTATTTT.

This chain joins TRBV29-1 and TRBJ1-2; the D gene is possibly TRBD1 (5 bases). Trimming took 4 bases from V and 4 from J, leaving 13 bases between them. Germline CDR1 and CDR2: SQVTM and ANQGSEA. This CDR3 region has 13 residues. The CDR3 is CSVGRVGVYGYTF. In DNA form, the CDR3 reads TGCAGCGTTGGCCGTGTGGGGGTCTATGGCTACACCTTC.

This clonotype was detected many times. The CDR3 here is CSVESLAENNEQFF. For the CDR3, the DNA is TGCAGCGTTGAAAGTTTAGCGGAAAACAATGAGCAGTTCTTC. The chain employs TRBV29-1 and TRBJ2-1; maybe TRBD2 (6 bases). Trimming shortened V by 2 bases and J by 5 bases, and 13 bases separated the two germline ends. Germline CDR1 reads SQVTM; CDR2 reads ANQGSEA. CDR3 length equals 14 residues.